The next 29 T cell receptor beta chains were all read from a single sample in a study of radiation and T cells in renal cell carcinoma. The data were produced by immunoSEQ multiplex PCR, yet TCRdb's version contains in-frame clones alone and is incomplete. The profile covers tens of thousands of clones, with 80% appearing a single time and roughly 30% taken by the ten largest. The time point here: blood 2 weeks post-SBRT. The treatment is: 15 Gy SBRT to primary tumor, nephrectomy 4 weeks later. The specimen comprised blood, sampled from a patient whose treatment included radiotherapy and nephrectomy. These receptors were obtained from a woman in her sixties or seventies with renal cell carcinoma.

CDR3 sequence reads: CASSQGADTHTFF. The CDR3 nucleotides are TGTGCCAGCAGCCAGGGCGCGGACACCCACACTTTCTTT. This rearrangement joins TRBV7-2 to TRBJ1-1, with a possible D match to TRBD1 (5 bases). The CDR3 runs to 13 residues. The germline CDR1 and CDR2 sequences are SGHTA and FQGNSA. Trimming took off 5 bases at V and 12 bases at J, with 19 bases between the two ends.

V is TRBV5-5 and J is TRBJ2-1, with unresolved D. The CDR3 contains 18 residues. With 2 bases removed from V and 0 bases from J, the gap between germline ends came to 18 bases. Germline CDR1 and CDR2: SGHKS and YYEKEE (reference sequence). CDR3 bases: TGTGCCAGCAGCTTTGGGCCGAATTACTCGAGCTCCTACAATGAGCAGTTCTTC. Its protein is CASSFGPNYSSSYNEQFF.

This chain connects TRBV7-9 to TRBJ1-1; TRBD1 aligns across 8 bases. Germline CDR1 reads SEHNR; CDR2 reads FQNEAQ (reference sequence). The CDR3 consists of 15 residues. The junction had 7 bases not matched to a gene; V was cut back by 2 bases and J by 5 bases. The CDR3 is CASSLPGTGRTEAFF. The CDR3 bases are TGTGCCAGCAGCTTACCCGGGACAGGACGAACTGAAGCTTTCTTT.

This chain links TRBV7-9 with TRBJ2-2, with TRBD2 matching 9 bases. V shed 6 bases, J shed 6 bases, and the junction held 8 bases outside the gene matches. Looked up from germline, CDR1 is SEHNR and CDR2 is FQNEAQ (reference sequence). This CDR3 comprises 15 residues. This CDR3 is CASSSLAGYAGELFF. The CDR3 DNA sequence: TGTGCCAGCAGTTCTCTAGCGGGGTACGCCGGGGAGCTGTTTTTT.

V gene TRBV7-9 combines with J gene TRBJ1-6, with D possibly TRBD1 on 6 matching bases. The CDR3 length is 17 residues. Looked up from germline, CDR1 is SEHNR and CDR2 is FQNEAQ (reference sequence). Trimming took 1 base from V and 0 from J, leaving 10 bases between them. CDR3 in amino acids: CASSLGGPTSYNSPLHF. The CDR3, as DNA: TGTGCCAGCAGCTTAGGGGGGCCAACCTCCTATAATTCACCCCTCCACTTT.

This sequence joins TRBV4-1 and TRBJ1-1, with a tentative D call TRBD1 (5 bases). The CDR3 consists of 14 residues. V was clipped by 2 bases and J by 6 bases, with 13 bases between them. The germline V gene encodes CDR1 MGHRA and CDR2 YSYEKL. DNA of the CDR3: TGCGCCAGCAGCCAACCAGGGACTTCTGCTGAAGCTTTCTTT. It is translated as CASSQPGTSAEAFF.

The rearrangement joins TRBV19 to TRBJ2-3; D remains ambiguous. V lost 5 bases to trimming and J lost 6 bases, with 18 bases between them. The CDR3 spans 15 residues. CDR1 is LNHDA, CDR2 SQIVND, per germline (reference sequence). The CDR3 spells CASSRSAHLGDTQYF. DNA of the CDR3: TGTGCCAGTAGTCGGAGTGCGCACCTGGGGGATACGCAGTATTTT.

The chain joins TRBV7-2 to TRBJ2-2, with no clear D. CDR1 and CDR2 (germline): SGHTA, FQGNSA. The CDR3 is 14 residues long. Trimming stripped 5 bases from V and 12 bases from J, with 19 bases between. The CDR3 region has the DNA TGTGCCAGCAGCCCAACCGGGTCCCCCGGTAAGCTGTTTTTT. Translating it yields CASSPTGSPGKLFF.

The rearrangement joins TRBV6-5 to TRBJ1-5; D not certain. The length of the CDR3 is 12 residues. Germline assignment: CDR1 MNHEY and CDR2 SVGAGI. Trimming removed 6 bases at V and 5 bases at J, with 8 bases between. The chain's CDR3 is CASRTGDQPQHF. DNA of the CDR3: TGTGCCAGCAGAACGGGTGATCAGCCCCAGCATTTT.

V usage is TRBV6-4 and J usage is TRBJ2-7; D uncertain. V was clipped by 3 bases and J by 6 bases, with 15 bases between them. Germline CDR1 and CDR2: MRHNA and SNTAGT. CDR3 length equals 14 residues. CDR3: CASSEAGAVCEQYF. The CDR3 DNA reads TGTGCCAGCAGTGAGGCAGGCGCGGTCTGCGAGCAGTACTTC.

The chain uses TRBV15 and TRBJ2-2; TRBD2 aligns across 14 bases. CDR3 length equals 15 residues. The germline CDR1 and CDR2 sequences are LNHNV and YYDKDF (reference sequence). J lost 8 bases, V lost 7 bases, and 6 bases had no gene match. The CDR3: CATMTSGRVEGELFF. DNA for the CDR3: TGTGCCACCATGACTAGCGGGAGGGTCGAAGGGGAGCTGTTTTTT.

V usage is TRBV7-3 and J usage is TRBJ2-2; possibly TRBD1 or TRBD2 for D (6 bases each). This CDR3 contains 18 residues. Per germline, CDR1 SGHTA and CDR2 FQGTGA. Trimming cost V 0 bases and J 1 base, with 15 bases left between them. For the CDR3, the DNA is TGTGCCAGCAGCTTAACTTCTGGGGGGCTCGGGAACACCGGGGAGCTGTTTTTT. This gives the protein CASSLTSGGLGNTGELFF.

This chain connects TRBV27 to TRBJ1-1, with a possible D match to TRBD1 (5 bases). Trimming took 3 bases from V and 0 from J, leaving 11 bases between them. From germline, CDR1 is MNHEY and CDR2 SMNVEV (reference sequence). CDR3 length: 15 residues. CDR3 loop: CASSLGLRMNTEAFF. CDR3 bases: TGTGCCAGCAGTTTGGGACTCCGGATGAACACTGAAGCTTTCTTT.

V usage is TRBV6-5 and J usage is TRBJ1-1, with no clear D. The V gene's germline CDR1 is MNHEY and CDR2 SVGAGI. V was clipped by 0 bases and J by 4 bases, with 9 bases between them. The CDR3 sequence is 14 residues long. CDR3 sequence (DNA): TGTGCCAGCAGTTACTCGATGGAGGCCACTGAAGCTTTCTTT. Translating gives CASSYSMEATEAFF.

The rearrangement links TRBV4-2 to TRBJ1-1; 9 bases are shared with TRBD1. Germline CDR1 LGHNA, CDR2 YNFKEQ. The CDR3 has 14 amino acids. V shed 1 base, J shed 6 bases, and the junction held 3 bases outside the gene matches. CDR3 residues: CASSQGTGVAEAFF. The CDR3 DNA reads as TGTGCCAGCAGCCAAGGGACAGGGGTCGCTGAAGCTTTCTTT.

The rearrangement uses TRBV4-2 and TRBJ1-2, with no clear D. V lost 0 bases and J 4 bases, leaving 6 bases between the germline ends. Germline V gene lookup returns CDR1 LGHNA and CDR2 YNFKEQ. The CDR3 extends over 13 amino acids. The CDR3 region is CASSQDRFYGYTF. The CDR3 DNA sequence: TGTGCCAGCAGCCAAGACAGGTTCTATGGCTACACCTTC.

The rearrangement joins TRBV27 to TRBJ1-4; D remains ambiguous. Germline V lookup: CDR1 MNHEY, CDR2 SMNVEV (reference sequence). This CDR3 spans 14 amino acids. V was trimmed by 7 bases and J by 3 bases, leaving 12 bases between them. CDR3 protein: CASNPGWSNEKLFF. The CDR3 nucleotides are TGTGCCAGCAACCCAGGTTGGTCTAATGAAAAACTGTTTTTT.

The J gene is TRBJ1-6, the V gene TRBV2; D is unclear. The CDR3 extends over 14 amino acids. From germline, CDR1 is SNHLY and CDR2 FYNNEI. Trimming left V 7 bases short and J 7 bases short, with 14 bases between. The CDR3 DNA sequence: TGTGCCAGCAACTCGGACGGTGCAAATTCACCCCTCCACTTT. This gives the protein CASNSDGANSPLHF.

This rearrangement joins TRBV5-1 to TRBJ1-4; TRBD1 might be the D (6 bases). The CDR3 runs to 15 residues. V was cut by 3 bases and J by 3 bases, with 12 bases left in between. CDR1 is SGHRS, CDR2 YFSETQ, per germline. Here the CDR3 DNA reads TGCGCCAGCAGCTCAAACGGACAGTCTAATGAAAAACTGTTTTTT. Amino acids: CASSSNGQSNEKLFF.

The rearrangement uses TRBV7-9 and TRBJ2-1; 8 bases map to TRBD2. The CDR3 has 19 residues. Germline V gene data show CDR1 as SEHNR and CDR2 as FQNEAQ (reference sequence). J was trimmed by 3 bases and V by 2 bases; bases with no gene match: 15. The CDR3 DNA is TGTGCCAGCAGCTTATCCCTCAGCGGGAGCACCATAAGCTACAATGAGCAGTTCTTC. As protein: CASSLSLSGSTISYNEQFF.

This clone has more than one count but fewer than ten. The J gene is TRBJ1-1, the V gene TRBV18, with D perhaps matching TRBD1 (5 bases). Germline lookup yields CDR1 KGHSH and CDR2 LQKENI. V was trimmed by 2 bases and J by 0 bases, leaving 13 bases between them. The CDR3 contains 16 residues. The CDR3 spells CASSPEGKGMNTEAFF. CDR3 DNA sequence: TGTGCCAGCTCACCAGAGGGAAAGGGGATGAACACTGAAGCTTTCTTT. Full variable domain (remainder filled in from reference TRBV18 and TRBJ1-1): NAGVMQNPRHLVRRRGQEARLRCSPMKGHSHVYWYRQLPEEGLKFMVYLQKENIIDESGMPKERFSAEFPKEGPSILRIQQVVRGDSAAYFCASSPEGKGMNTEAFFGQGTRLTVV.

This chain connects TRBV7-2 to TRBJ2-7; D remains ambiguous. This CDR3 contains 14 residues. CDR1 is SGHTA and CDR2 is FQGNSA in the germline V gene. Trimming removed 1 base at V and 3 bases at J, with 10 bases between. The CDR3 nucleotides are TGTGCCAGCAGCTTAGTTACCGGGCTCTACGAGCAGTACTTC. Translating gives CASSLVTGLYEQYF.

Concerning this clone itself: Other DNA sequences from this sample encode an identical CDR3 as well. The chain couples TRBV6-6 to TRBJ2-7; D unresolved. CDR1 and CDR2 (germline): MNHNY, SVGAGI (reference sequence). Trimming left V 8 bases short and J 1 base short, with 3 bases between. The CDR3 has 10 amino acids. CDR3 in DNA: TGTGCCAGCGGGTCCTACGAGCAGTACTTC. Encoded protein: CASGSYEQYF.

This rearrangement joins TRBV29-1 to TRBJ1-3; D is ambiguous. The length of the CDR3 is 13 residues. Germline V gene lookup returns CDR1 SQVTM and CDR2 ANQGSEA. Trimming stripped 8 bases from V and 0 bases from J, with 11 bases between. This CDR3 is CSFSMSSGNTIYF. CDR3 DNA: TGCAGCTTCTCTATGAGCTCTGGAAACACCATATATTTT.

The V gene is TRBV6-6, the J gene TRBJ2-2; D possibly corresponds to TRBD2 (6 bases). Between the trimmed V and J ends, which lost 6 bases and 1 base, there was a span of 15 bases. Germline CDR1 MNHNY, CDR2 SVGAGI (reference sequence). This CDR3 has 16 residues. CDR3 region: CASSPVGSGNTGELFF. The CDR3, as DNA: TGTGCCAGCAGCCCCGTGGGTAGCGGGAACACCGGGGAGCTGTTTTTT.

The genes are TRBV4-3 and TRBJ2-3; D gene uncertain. Germline CDR1 is LGHNA and CDR2 is YSLEER. Trimming shortened V by 0 bases and J by 3 bases, and 13 bases separated the two germline ends. The CDR3 extends over 16 amino acids. The CDR3 coding sequence is TGCGCCAGCAGCCAAGATGTCGGTAGTAGGACAGATACGCAGTATTTT. Amino acid sequence: CASSQDVGSRTDTQYF.

The chain joins TRBV11-1 to TRBJ2-1; 16 nucleotides align to TRBD2. V trimming: 4 bases; J trimming: 7 bases; junction bases outside the gene matches: 7. Germline V gives CDR1 SGHAT, CDR2 FQDESV (reference sequence). The CDR3 runs 17 residues. The CDR3 DNA reads as TGTGCCAGCAGCTCGGGACTAGCGGGAGGGCCTCGGAATGAGCAGTTCTTC. The encoded protein is CASSSGLAGGPRNEQFF.

The chain combines TRBV7-9 with TRBJ2-1; D gene unclear. Germline V gene data show CDR1 as SEHNR and CDR2 as FQNEAQ (reference sequence). This CDR3 region has 10 residues. The V and J ends lost 1 base and 8 bases respectively, with 0 bases between them. The CDR3 nucleotides are TGTGCCAGCAGCTTAGATGAGCAGTTCTTC. Its protein is CASSLDEQFF.

V usage is TRBV7-2 and J usage is TRBJ2-7; 7 bases align to TRBD2. CDR3 length: 14 amino acids. Germline trimming cut 4 bases from V and 0 bases from J; bases unmatched to any gene: 3. CDR1 and CDR2 (germline): SGHTA, FQGNSA. The CDR3 DNA reads TGTGCCAGCAGCTCGAGCGGGGCCTCCTACGAGCAGTACTTC. It encodes CASSSSGASYEQYF.